The 5 T cell receptor beta chains below all came from one sample that was sequenced in a study of yellow fever vaccine responses in identical twins. TCRdb passed the RT-PCR reads through MiXCR, listing each CDR3 protein once. The sample carries approximately 13,000 distinct CDR3 sequences, 70% to 90% recorded once. The starting material was T cells from blood (PBMCs), unsorted or a sorted subset (not recorded which), obtained before or after yellow fever vaccination (not recorded which). These TCRs come from a woman aged 18-35 years who received the yellow fever vaccine.

The gene calls are TRBV19 and TRBJ2-1; D possibly corresponds to TRBD2 (5 bases). Germline lookup yields CDR1 LNHDA and CDR2 SQIVND (reference sequence). Between the trimmed V and J ends, which lost 4 bases and 10 bases, there was a span of 8 bases. CDR3 length equals 11 residues. CDR3 protein: CASSTGLEQFF. CDR3 DNA sequence: TGTGCCAGTAGTACGGGGTTAGAGCAGTTCTTC.

CDR3 residues: CASSLPNKAALNSPLHF. CDR3 DNA sequence: TGTGCCAGCAGCTTACCTAACAAGGCCGCGCTTAATTCACCCCTCCACTTT. V usage is TRBV7-9 and J usage is TRBJ1-6; D not certain. The germline V gene has CDR1 SEHNR and CDR2 FQNEAQ (reference sequence). The CDR3 consists of 17 residues. V dropped 2 bases and J dropped 6 bases, with 17 bases sitting between them.

This clonotype was recorded a few times. The conserved phenylalanine or tryptophan is not found at the CDR3 terminus, so this likely reflects a read error. The chain carries TRBV11-3 and TRBJ1-5; TRBD1 is a possible D gene (5 bases). CDR3 length equals 14 residues. Per germline, CDR1 SGHNT and CDR2 YENEEA. V lost 3 bases to trimming and J lost 4 bases, with 10 bases between them. The CDR3 protein is CASSFGAYNQPQHC. In DNA form, the CDR3 reads TGTGCCAGCAGCTTCGGGGCCTATAATCAGCCCCAGCATTGT.

The chain links TRBV23-1 to TRBJ2-3; 8 nucleotides align to TRBD1. TRBV23-1 is an open reading frame whose function is uncertain. Trimming took 5 bases from V and 2 from J; bases not matched to a gene: 12. The CDR3 spans 17 residues. DNA for the CDR3: TGCGCCAGCAGTTTAGGCCGGGACAGGCTCTTCACAGATACGCAGTATTTT. Translation gives CASSLGRDRLFTDTQYF.

V is TRBV11-1 and J is TRBJ2-3; D not resolved. The CDR3 covers 13 residues. Trimming removed 1 base at V and 8 bases at J, with 10 bases between. Germline CDR1 is SGHAT and CDR2 is FQDESV (reference sequence). CDR3 sequence: CASSLDGGPTQYF. CDR3 sequence (DNA): TGTGCCAGCAGCTTAGATGGTGGCCCTACGCAGTATTTT.